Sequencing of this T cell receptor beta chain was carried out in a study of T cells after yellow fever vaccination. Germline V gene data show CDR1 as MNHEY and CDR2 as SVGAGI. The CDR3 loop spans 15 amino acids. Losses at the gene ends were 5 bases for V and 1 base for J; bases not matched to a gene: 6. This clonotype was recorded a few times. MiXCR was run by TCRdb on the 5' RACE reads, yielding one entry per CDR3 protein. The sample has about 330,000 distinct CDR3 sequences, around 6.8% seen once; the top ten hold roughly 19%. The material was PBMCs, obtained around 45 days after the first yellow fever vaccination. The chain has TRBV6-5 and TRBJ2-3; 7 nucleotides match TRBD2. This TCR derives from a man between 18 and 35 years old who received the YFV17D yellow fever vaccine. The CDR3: CASSNGLGGTDTQYF. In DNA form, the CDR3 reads TGTGCCAGCAGTAACGGACTAGGTGGCACAGATACGCAGTATTTT.